A single sample is the source of the 21 T cell receptor beta chains below, sequenced in a study of blood T cell repertoires in COVID-19 (TCRdb year 2020). Libraries were made using the immunoSEQ multiplex PCR assay. As stored in TCRdb, this immuneACCESS dataset retains in-frame rearrangements with V and J assigned. A fraction of the clones does not appear; measured against another copy, unresolved V genes explain less than half of the discrepancy, and the remainder lacks a known reason. The sample table shows around 250,000 clones, and roughly 90% are seen once. The leading ten clones occupy 3% of the sample. Sequenced sample: peripheral blood. The receptors originated from a woman in her thirties with active or convalescent COVID-19.

This clone was seen once. V is TRBV7-2 and J is TRBJ1-2; 7 nucleotides align to TRBD1. CDR1 SGHTA and CDR2 FQGNSA come from the germline V gene. V lost 3 bases, J lost 4 bases, and 2 bases stayed unmatched. This CDR3 has 13 amino acids. The CDR3 DNA follows: TGTGCCAGCAGCTTTCGGACAGGCTATGGCTACACCTTC. It codes for CASSFRTGYGYTF.

V gene TRBV11-3 combines with J gene TRBJ1-1, with 12 bases matching TRBD1. With V trimmed by 8 bases and J by 6 bases, 7 bases remained unmatched. This CDR3 comprises 14 residues. Germline V gene data show CDR1 as SGHNT and CDR2 as YENEEA. CDR3 amino acids: CASWDRGLGAEAFF. The CDR3 bases are TGTGCCAGCTGGGACAGGGGGCTGGGGGCTGAAGCTTTCTTT.

The V call is TRBV19, the J call TRBJ2-3; 8 nucleotides line up with TRBD1. Unmatched junction bases numbered 8, after V lost 6 bases and J lost 3 bases. CDR1 and CDR2 from the germline V gene are LNHDA and SQIVND (reference sequence). The CDR3 is 15 residues long. The CDR3 is CASRTRGQGTDTQYF. The CDR3 DNA reads TGTGCCAGTAGAACTCGTGGACAGGGAACAGATACGCAGTATTTT.

The V call is TRBV5-1, the J call TRBJ2-3; TRBD1 matches 10 bases. The germline V gene encodes CDR1 SGHRS and CDR2 YFSETQ. Trimming removed 7 bases from V and 2 bases from J; junction bases left unmatched: 4. CDR3 length: 14 amino acids. CDR3 in DNA: TGCGCCAGCGCGGACAGGGGGACCACAGATACGCAGTATTTT. It is translated as CASADRGTTDTQYF.

The table lists this clone with a count of one. This rearrangement joins TRBV4-1 to TRBJ1-1; 7 nucleotides line up with TRBD1. The junction had 14 bases not matched to a gene; V was cut back by 4 bases and J by 0 bases. CDR1 MGHRA and CDR2 YSYEKL come from the germline V gene. The CDR3 contains 18 residues. CDR3 residues: CASSPTTGTAQLNTEAFF. The CDR3 DNA sequence: TGCGCCAGCAGCCCAACGACCGGGACAGCCCAGCTGAACACTGAAGCTTTCTTT.

The chain is built from TRBV6-5 and TRBJ1-4; D uncertain. With 8 bases removed from V and 7 bases from J, the gap between germline ends came to 5 bases. Germline assignment: CDR1 MNHEY and CDR2 SVGAGI. The CDR3 has 10 residues. The chain's CDR3 is CASSFEKLFF. The CDR3, as DNA: TGTGCCAGCTCCTTTGAAAAACTGTTTTTT.

The CDR3 protein is CASSAWAGAFLDTQYF. The DNA for the CDR3 is TGTGCCAGCAGCGCCTGGGCAGGGGCGTTCTTAGATACGCAGTATTTT. The gene calls are TRBV13 and TRBJ2-3, with a possible D match to TRBD1 (6 bases). The CDR3 totals 16 residues. V was trimmed by 5 bases and J by 5 bases, leaving 20 bases between them. CDR1 and CDR2 from the germline V gene are PRHDT and FYEKMQ (reference sequence).

This rearrangement joins TRBV6-4 to TRBJ1-2, with TRBD1 identical over 7 bases. This CDR3 contains 14 residues. With V trimmed by 8 bases and J by 8 bases, 14 bases remained unmatched. Per the germline V gene, CDR1 is MRHNA and CDR2 is SNTAGT. The CDR3 DNA sequence: TGTGCCAGCCGACAGGGTAATGGCATAGGAGGCTACACCTTC. It yields the protein CASRQGNGIGGYTF.

V usage is TRBV15 and J usage is TRBJ2-2, with 8 bases aligning to TRBD2. CDR3 length equals 17 residues. V lost 1 base and J lost 0; bases outside the gene matches: 4. In germline, CDR1 is LNHNV, CDR2 YYDKDF (reference sequence). CDR3 coding DNA: TGTGCCACCAGCAGAGGAGCTAGCGGGTCGAACACCGGGGAGCTGTTTTTT. It yields the protein CATSRGASGSNTGELFF.

This chain links TRBV6-1 with TRBJ1-2; 7 bases map to TRBD1. V was clipped by 0 bases and J by 4 bases; unmatched bases: 5. CDR3 length equals 15 residues. Germline CDR1 and CDR2: MNHNS and SASEGT. The DNA of the CDR3 is TGTGCCAGCAGTGAAGCTTCCGGACAGGCCTATGGCTACACCTTC. Amino acids: CASSEASGQAYGYTF.

The rearrangement links TRBV27 to TRBJ1-6; D unclear. V lost 3 bases, J lost 3 bases, and 3 bases lay in between. This CDR3 has 13 amino acids. Germline V gives CDR1 MNHEY, CDR2 SMNVEV (reference sequence). The CDR3 reads CASSFSYNSPLHF. For the CDR3, the DNA is TGTGCCAGCAGTTTCAGCTATAATTCACCCCTCCACTTT.

This rearrangement joins TRBV5-5 to TRBJ2-7; 11 bases align to TRBD2. Germline V CDR1 and CDR2: SGHKS, YYEKEE (reference sequence). Trimming cost V 0 bases and J 3 bases; bases outside gene matches: 11. This CDR3 is built from 18 residues. CDR3 bases: TGTGCCAGCAGCTTGGGCCTAGCGGGGGGTCAGCTGGGCTACGAGCAGTACTTC. Residues: CASSLGLAGGQLGYEQYF.

The V and J genes are TRBV3-1 (or the pseudogene TRBV3-2) and TRBJ2-3; 7 positions agree with TRBD2. Germline CDR1 and CDR2: LGHDT and YNNKEL (reference sequence). The CDR3 extends over 14 amino acids. V lost 4 bases and J lost 2; bases outside the gene matches: 3. CDR3 loop: CASSLGTITDTQYF. The CDR3 DNA is TGTGCCAGCAGCCTTGGGACTATCACAGATACGCAGTATTTT.

CDR3 DNA sequence: TGTGCCAGCAGCGCCGGGTTATCTGGAAACACCATATATTTT. Amino acids: CASSAGLSGNTIYF. The genes are TRBV9 and TRBJ1-3; D is ambiguous. CDR1 and CDR2 (germline): SGDLS, YYNGEE. The CDR3 covers 14 residues. V gave up 3 bases and J gave up 1 base, with 8 bases separating them.

This chain links TRBV7-9 with TRBJ1-1; no definite D call. Germline CDR1 reads SEHNR; CDR2 reads FQNEAQ (reference sequence). The CDR3 length is 14 residues. The V gene lost 5 bases and the J gene lost 3 bases, with 13 bases spanning the gap. The CDR3 is CASSLALIDTEAFF. The CDR3 DNA reads TGTGCCAGCAGCCTCGCGCTAATAGACACTGAAGCTTTCTTT.

The genes are TRBV4-1 and TRBJ2-5; D possibly corresponds to TRBD2 (5 bases). Between the trimmed V and J ends, which lost 1 base and 3 bases, there was a span of 15 bases. The germline V gene encodes CDR1 MGHRA and CDR2 YSYEKL. The CDR3 loop spans 16 amino acids. The CDR3, as DNA: TGCGCCAGCAGCCAAGGACTTTTCGGGCGGGAAGAGACCCAGTACTTC. This encodes CASSQGLFGREETQYF.

The chain carries TRBV6-5 and TRBJ2-1; TRBD1 matches 7 bases. Germline values: CDR1 MNHEY, CDR2 SVGAGI. V lost 7 bases, J lost 4 bases, and 4 bases stayed unmatched. This CDR3 region has 13 residues. DNA for the CDR3: TGTGCCAGCAAAAGGACAGGTTACAATGAGCAGTTCTTC. Residues: CASKRTGYNEQFF.

V and J are TRBV2 and TRBJ2-7, with unresolved D. Trimming left V 8 bases short and J 4 bases short, with 9 bases between. Germline CDR1 SNHLY, CDR2 FYNNEI. The CDR3 has 11 residues. In DNA form, the CDR3 reads TGTGCCAGCTCCCCCGCGTACGAGCAGTACTTC. Its translation: CASSPAYEQYF.

This chain uses TRBV15 with TRBJ2-3; TRBD2 matches at 12 bases. CDR1 and CDR2 from the germline V gene are LNHNV and YYDKDF (reference sequence). Trimming at V came to 9 bases and at J to 2 bases, leaving 3 bases not matched to a gene. CDR3 length equals 14 residues. CDR3 residues: CATRLAGATDTQYF. DNA of the CDR3: TGTGCCACTCGACTAGCGGGGGCCACAGATACGCAGTATTTT. The whole variable domain, remainder taken from reference TRBV15 and TRBJ2-3, is DAMVIQNPRYQVTQFGKPVTLSCSQTLNHNVMYWYQQKSSQAPKLLFHYYDKDFNNEADTPDNFQSRRPNTSFCFLDIRSPGLGDTAMYLCATRLAGATDTQYFGPGTRLTVL.

This clone was counted once. The chain carries TRBV28 and TRBJ1-2; possibly TRBD1 for D (6 bases). This CDR3 region has 14 residues. V gave up 5 bases and J gave up 5 bases, with 15 bases separating them. The germline gives CDR1 MDHEN, CDR2 SYDVKM. CDR3 in DNA: TGTGCCAGCAGTCTAGGGGGGAGGGGATATGGCTACACCTTC. It yields the protein CASSLGGRGYGYTF.

The chain combines TRBV10-1 with TRBJ1-3; D call uncertain. The germline V gene encodes CDR1 WNHNN and CDR2 SYGVQD (reference sequence). This CDR3 spans 14 amino acids. Deletions cut 4 bases from V and 0 bases from J, with 7 bases between. CDR3 in amino acids: CASSGANSGNTIYF. The DNA of the CDR3 is TGCGCCAGCAGTGGGGCGAACTCTGGAAACACCATATATTTT.